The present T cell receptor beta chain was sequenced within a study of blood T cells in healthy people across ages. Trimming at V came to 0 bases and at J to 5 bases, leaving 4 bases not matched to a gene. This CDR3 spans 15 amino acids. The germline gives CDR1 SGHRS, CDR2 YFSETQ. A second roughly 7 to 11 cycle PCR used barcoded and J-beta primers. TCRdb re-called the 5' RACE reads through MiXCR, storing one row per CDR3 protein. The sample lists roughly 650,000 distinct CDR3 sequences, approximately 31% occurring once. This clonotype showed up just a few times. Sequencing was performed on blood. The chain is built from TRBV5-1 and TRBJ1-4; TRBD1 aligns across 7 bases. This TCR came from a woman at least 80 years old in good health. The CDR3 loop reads CASSLGDRGNEKLFF. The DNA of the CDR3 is TGCGCCAGCAGCTTGGGGGACAGAGGGAATGAAAAACTGTTTTTT.